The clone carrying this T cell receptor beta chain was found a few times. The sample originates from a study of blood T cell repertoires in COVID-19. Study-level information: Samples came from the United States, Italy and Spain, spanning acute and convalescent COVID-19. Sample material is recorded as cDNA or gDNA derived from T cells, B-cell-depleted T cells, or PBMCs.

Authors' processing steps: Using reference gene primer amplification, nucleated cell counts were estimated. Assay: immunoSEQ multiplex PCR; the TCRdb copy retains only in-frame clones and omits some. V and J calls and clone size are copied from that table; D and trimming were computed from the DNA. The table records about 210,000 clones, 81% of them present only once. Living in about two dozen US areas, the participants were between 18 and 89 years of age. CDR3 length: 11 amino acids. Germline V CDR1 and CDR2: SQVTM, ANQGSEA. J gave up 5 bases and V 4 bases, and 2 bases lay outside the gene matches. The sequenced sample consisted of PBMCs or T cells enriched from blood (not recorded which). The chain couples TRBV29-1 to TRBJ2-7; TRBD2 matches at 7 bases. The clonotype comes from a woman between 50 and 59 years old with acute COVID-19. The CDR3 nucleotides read TGCAGCGTTGGACTAGCCCACGAGCAGTACTTC. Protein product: CSVGLAHEQYF.